The next 13 T cell receptor beta chains were all read from a single sample in a study of CD8 T cells in ankylosing spondylitis. Study findings and constraints: What appeared characteristic of ankylosing spondylitis blood was a TCR beta motif of eight highly homologous variants.

TCRdb analysed the 5' RACE reads with MiXCR anew, one entry per CDR3 protein. The table has under 850,000 distinct CDR3 sequences, 15% to 20% seen once. Their antigens remain unidentified. The sequenced sample consisted of blood, either unsorted or a sorted T cell fraction (not recorded which). These receptors came from a male donor with ankylosing spondylitis.

This clonotype was observed a handful of times. This chain uses TRBV24-1 with TRBJ1-2, with unresolved D. This CDR3 comprises 13 residues. Trimming left V 3 bases short and J 8 bases short, with 12 bases between. The germline V gene has CDR1 KGHDR and CDR2 SFDVKD. CDR3 region: CATSDPLRRGYTF. The CDR3 DNA reads as TGTGCCACCAGTGATCCCCTCAGAAGAGGCTACACCTTC.

This clonotype was seen a handful of times. The chain uses TRBV10-3 and TRBJ2-5; 10 bases match TRBD2. This CDR3 contains 16 residues. V dropped 4 bases and J dropped 4; count of bases not matched to a gene: 9. Per the germline V gene, CDR1 is ENHRY and CDR2 is SYGVKD. CDR3 protein: CAISVWVAGGGETQYF. The CDR3 bases are TGTGCCATCAGTGTGTGGGTAGCGGGAGGAGGAGAGACCCAGTACTTC.

This clonotype was detected only a few times. V usage is TRBV29-1 and J usage is TRBJ1-1; unclear D gene. Per the germline V gene, CDR1 is SQVTM and CDR2 is ANQGSEA. Between the trimmed V and J ends, which lost 6 bases and 5 bases, there was a span of 7 bases. The CDR3 is made up of 10 amino acids. The DNA for the CDR3 is TGCAGCGTAACGGAAACTGAAGCTTTCTTT. It specifies CSVTETEAFF.

CDR3 in amino acids: CATSRDRQGRDTQYF. The CDR3 DNA follows: TGTGCCACCAGCAGAGACCGACAGGGTAGAGATACGCAGTATTTT. The V and J genes are TRBV15 and TRBJ2-3; 7 positions match TRBD1. The germline V gene encodes CDR1 LNHNV and CDR2 YYDKDF (reference sequence). The CDR3 covers 15 residues. Germline trimming cut 0 bases from V and 5 bases from J; bases unmatched to any gene: 5.

The rearrangement links TRBV18 to TRBJ2-1; D is perhaps TRBD1 (5 bases). CDR1 is KGHSH and CDR2 is LQKENI in the germline V gene. V lost 5 bases, J lost 10 bases, and 15 bases lay in between. There are 13 residues in the CDR3. The CDR3 spells CASSSGSPGEQFF. The CDR3 DNA reads as TGTGCCAGCTCATCGGGCTCCCCAGGGGAGCAGTTCTTC.

In this sample, this clonotype turned up many times. This chain links TRBV12-3 or TRBV12-4 with TRBJ2-7; 9 nucleotides align to TRBD1. V lost 6 bases to trimming and J lost 5 bases; unmatched junction nucleotides: 8. The CDR3 is made up of 14 amino acids. The CDR3 spells CASSPGQGINEQYF. The CDR3, as DNA: TGTGCCAGCAGCCCGGGACAGGGAATCAACGAGCAGTACTTC.

This chain joins TRBV12-3 or TRBV12-4 and TRBJ2-2; D might be TRBD2 (5 bases). This CDR3 spans 13 amino acids. Trimming removed 8 bases at V and 8 bases at J, with 15 bases between. CDR3 DNA sequence: TGTGCCAGCTCCTTTATGACGGGAGGGGAGCTGTTTTTT. This encodes CASSFMTGGELFF.

The chain uses TRBV2 and TRBJ1-1; D perhaps matches TRBD1 (5 bases). The CDR3 contains 13 residues. V lost 1 base, J lost 10 bases, and 13 bases lay in between. The germline V gene has CDR1 SNHLY and CDR2 FYNNEI. The CDR3 DNA sequence: TGTGCCAGCAGTGAAGATTGGGGGGGAGGAGCTTTCTTT. This translates into CASSEDWGGGAFF.

This clonotype was seen ten or more times. The chain has TRBV24-1 and TRBJ2-1; 7 bases are a match to TRBD2. CDR3 size: 13 residues. The germline V gene encodes CDR1 KGHDR and CDR2 SFDVKD. J was trimmed by 9 bases and V by 6 bases; bases with no gene match: 7. CDR3 bases: TGTGCCACCAGTTACCCGGGAGGCGGTGAGCAGTTCTTC. The encoded protein is CATSYPGGGEQFF.

This clonotype has more than one count but fewer than ten. This chain joins TRBV6-4 and TRBJ1-1; tentatively, D is TRBD1 (6 bases). The CDR3 runs 14 residues. Germline values: CDR1 MRHNA, CDR2 SNTAGT. V was cut by 7 bases and J by 0 bases, with 12 bases left in between. CDR3 sequence: CASKYGQMNTEAFF. In nucleotides, the CDR3 is TGTGCCAGCAAGTACGGACAGATGAACACTGAAGCTTTCTTT.

This clonotype has more than one count but fewer than ten. Compared with germline, one end of the junction differs, possibly owing to a read error. The rearrangement joins TRBV7-7 to TRBJ2-5; 10 bases agree with TRBD2. The germline gives CDR1 SSHAT, CDR2 FNYEAQ (reference sequence). The CDR3 sequence is 14 residues long. CDR3 amino acids: CASSLAGDQETQYF. The CDR3, as DNA: TGTGCTAGCAGCCTAGCGGGGGATCAAGAGACCCAGTACTTC. The whole variable domain, filled in from reference TRBV7-7 and TRBJ2-5, reads GAGVSQSPRYKVTKRGQDVTLRCDPISSHATLYWYQQALGQGPEFLTYFNYEAQPDKSGLPSDRFSAERPEGSISTLTIQRTEQRDSAMYRCASSLAGDQETQYFGPGTRLLVL.

This sequence joins TRBV5-1 and TRBJ1-1; 8 nucleotides match TRBD1. The CDR3 spans 14 residues. Germline assignment: CDR1 SGHRS and CDR2 YFSETQ. V lost 4 bases and J lost 8; bases outside the gene matches: 10. In DNA, the CDR3 is TGCGCCAGCAGCCCTGGTGGACAGGGTCAAGAAGCTTTCTTT. This sequence encodes CASSPGGQGQEAFF.

This clonotype was seen a handful of times. This chain links TRBV20-1 with TRBJ1-1; D gene uncertain. The CDR3 has 15 amino acids. Deletions cut 3 bases from V and 1 base from J, with 15 bases between. The V gene's germline CDR1 is DFQATT and CDR2 SNEGSKA (reference sequence). CDR3 DNA sequence: TGCAGTGCTAGTGGTGGAAGAGGAGGGAACACTGAAGCTTTCTTT. Protein: CSASGGRGGNTEAFF.